Detailed here is one TCR beta chain. Antigen: not known. The sample originates from a study of regulatory T cells in long-lasting Graves disease. Stated time point: newly diagnosed GD, antithyroid drugs for less than 3 months. The TCR library was made from RNA that had been extracted from PBMCs in TRIzol. Study-level results: Fewer public clonotypes were shared by new patients (roughly 910) than by persistent patients (approximately 2,700). The small sample size may have reduced accuracy.

With iRepertoire HTBI primers and Arm-PCR of CDR3 regions, TCR beta libraries were built. From the multiplex PCR reads, TCRdb called clonotypes with MiXCR, one entry per CDR3 protein. The sample records hundreds of thousands of distinct CDR3 sequences, under 20% being singletons. CDR1 is MNHNY and CDR2 is SVGAGI in the germline V gene (reference sequence). V was pared by 0 bases and J by 5 bases, with 7 bases between. The CDR3 sequence is 14 residues long. The sample was also reused in another study, on T cells in Graves' hyperthyroidism and ophthalmopathy. From that paper: Patients were excluded because of uncontrolled infection, other autoimmune disease, pregnancy or lactation. The majority of expanded thyroid clonotypes above 0.001 also appeared in blood.

This TCR came from a woman in her thirties with Graves disease. The chain couples TRBV6-6 to TRBJ2-2, with D possibly TRBD2 on 6 matching bases. The sample consisted of peripheral blood mononuclear cells (PBMCs), taken at new diagnosis, from a patient treated with antithyroid drugs. The CDR3 DNA reads as TGTGCCAGCAGTTACTCGCGGGGAACCGGGGAGCTGTTTTTT. Translation: CASSYSRGTGELFF.